This entry features one T cell receptor beta chain sequence. CDR1 is SGHNT and CDR2 is YYREEE in the germline V gene (reference sequence). V gave up 2 bases and J gave up 1 base, with 8 bases separating them. The CDR3 covers 14 residues. The sample is drawn from a study of CD8+ T cells in alopecia areata. RNA extraction was followed by reverse transcription into cDNA, which acted as the sequencing template. Profiled with immunoSEQ multiplex PCR; TCRdb holds only in-frame clones, not every one. The sample carries about 15,000 clones, roughly three fifths recorded once. Patients with alopecia areata provided lesional scalp punch biopsies as well as peripheral blood.

The sample comprised skin. This chain joins TRBV5-4 and TRBJ2-3; weak D call: TRBD1 (6 bases). This TCR came from a human donor with alopecia areata. CDR3 bases: TGTGCCAGCAGCTTTTCAGGGGGCACAGATACGCAGTATTTT. Translation: CASSFSGGTDTQYF.